This T cell receptor beta chain was identified during a study of human T cells and chemical hapten exposure. Time point here: patch test 1, 2 weeks after DPC sensitization. This sample's treatment: therapeutic diphenylcyclopropenone sensitization with weekly scalp DPC. Germline assignment: CDR1 SGHAT and CDR2 FQNNGV. V shed 0 bases and J shed 5 bases, with 13 bases lying between them. The CDR3 runs to 15 residues. TCRdb re-derived calls from the RACE reads in MiXCR, one entry per CDR3 protein. The table includes under 450,000 distinct CDR3 sequences, around 4.8% detected once. The sequence was obtained from a woman aged 45 to 65 with alopecia areata. Some clones in this sample may be carry-over from other donors' samples. The chain recombines TRBV11-2 with TRBJ1-1, with a possible D match to TRBD1 (5 bases). The sample in question was whole blood, obtained in connection with sensitization to the hapten diphenylcyclopropenone (DPC). The CDR3 nucleotides are TGTGCCAGCAGCTTAGAGGGAGCAGGGAGTACTGAAGCTTTCTTT. Its protein is CASSLEGAGSTEAFF.